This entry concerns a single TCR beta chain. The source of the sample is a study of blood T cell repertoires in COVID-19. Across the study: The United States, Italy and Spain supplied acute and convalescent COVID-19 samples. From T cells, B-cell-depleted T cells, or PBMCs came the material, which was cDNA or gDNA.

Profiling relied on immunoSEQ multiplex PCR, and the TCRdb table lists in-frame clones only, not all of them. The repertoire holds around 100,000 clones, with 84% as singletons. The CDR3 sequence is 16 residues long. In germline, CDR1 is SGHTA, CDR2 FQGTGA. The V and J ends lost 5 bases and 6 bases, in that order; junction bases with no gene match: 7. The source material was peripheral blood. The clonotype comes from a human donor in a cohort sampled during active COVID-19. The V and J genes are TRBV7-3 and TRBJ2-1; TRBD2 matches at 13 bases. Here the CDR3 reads CASSARLAGGGNEQFF. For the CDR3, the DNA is TGTGCCAGCAGCGCCCGACTAGCGGGGGGAGGCAATGAGCAGTTCTTC.